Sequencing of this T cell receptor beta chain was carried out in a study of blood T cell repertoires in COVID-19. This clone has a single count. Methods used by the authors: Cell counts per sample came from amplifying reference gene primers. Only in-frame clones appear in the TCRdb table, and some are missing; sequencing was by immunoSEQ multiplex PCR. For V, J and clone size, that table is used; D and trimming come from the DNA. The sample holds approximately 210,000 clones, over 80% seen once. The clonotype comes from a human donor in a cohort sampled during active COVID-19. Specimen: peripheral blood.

CDR3 sequence reads: CASSVDSGSYNEQFF. The CDR3 DNA is TGTGCCAGCAGCGTAGATAGCGGGAGTTACAATGAGCAGTTCTTC. V is TRBV9 and J is TRBJ2-1; 9 bases align to TRBD2. Germline V gives CDR1 SGDLS, CDR2 YYNGEE. Germline trimming cut 0 bases from V and 4 bases from J; bases unmatched to any gene: 2. CDR3 length: 15 residues.